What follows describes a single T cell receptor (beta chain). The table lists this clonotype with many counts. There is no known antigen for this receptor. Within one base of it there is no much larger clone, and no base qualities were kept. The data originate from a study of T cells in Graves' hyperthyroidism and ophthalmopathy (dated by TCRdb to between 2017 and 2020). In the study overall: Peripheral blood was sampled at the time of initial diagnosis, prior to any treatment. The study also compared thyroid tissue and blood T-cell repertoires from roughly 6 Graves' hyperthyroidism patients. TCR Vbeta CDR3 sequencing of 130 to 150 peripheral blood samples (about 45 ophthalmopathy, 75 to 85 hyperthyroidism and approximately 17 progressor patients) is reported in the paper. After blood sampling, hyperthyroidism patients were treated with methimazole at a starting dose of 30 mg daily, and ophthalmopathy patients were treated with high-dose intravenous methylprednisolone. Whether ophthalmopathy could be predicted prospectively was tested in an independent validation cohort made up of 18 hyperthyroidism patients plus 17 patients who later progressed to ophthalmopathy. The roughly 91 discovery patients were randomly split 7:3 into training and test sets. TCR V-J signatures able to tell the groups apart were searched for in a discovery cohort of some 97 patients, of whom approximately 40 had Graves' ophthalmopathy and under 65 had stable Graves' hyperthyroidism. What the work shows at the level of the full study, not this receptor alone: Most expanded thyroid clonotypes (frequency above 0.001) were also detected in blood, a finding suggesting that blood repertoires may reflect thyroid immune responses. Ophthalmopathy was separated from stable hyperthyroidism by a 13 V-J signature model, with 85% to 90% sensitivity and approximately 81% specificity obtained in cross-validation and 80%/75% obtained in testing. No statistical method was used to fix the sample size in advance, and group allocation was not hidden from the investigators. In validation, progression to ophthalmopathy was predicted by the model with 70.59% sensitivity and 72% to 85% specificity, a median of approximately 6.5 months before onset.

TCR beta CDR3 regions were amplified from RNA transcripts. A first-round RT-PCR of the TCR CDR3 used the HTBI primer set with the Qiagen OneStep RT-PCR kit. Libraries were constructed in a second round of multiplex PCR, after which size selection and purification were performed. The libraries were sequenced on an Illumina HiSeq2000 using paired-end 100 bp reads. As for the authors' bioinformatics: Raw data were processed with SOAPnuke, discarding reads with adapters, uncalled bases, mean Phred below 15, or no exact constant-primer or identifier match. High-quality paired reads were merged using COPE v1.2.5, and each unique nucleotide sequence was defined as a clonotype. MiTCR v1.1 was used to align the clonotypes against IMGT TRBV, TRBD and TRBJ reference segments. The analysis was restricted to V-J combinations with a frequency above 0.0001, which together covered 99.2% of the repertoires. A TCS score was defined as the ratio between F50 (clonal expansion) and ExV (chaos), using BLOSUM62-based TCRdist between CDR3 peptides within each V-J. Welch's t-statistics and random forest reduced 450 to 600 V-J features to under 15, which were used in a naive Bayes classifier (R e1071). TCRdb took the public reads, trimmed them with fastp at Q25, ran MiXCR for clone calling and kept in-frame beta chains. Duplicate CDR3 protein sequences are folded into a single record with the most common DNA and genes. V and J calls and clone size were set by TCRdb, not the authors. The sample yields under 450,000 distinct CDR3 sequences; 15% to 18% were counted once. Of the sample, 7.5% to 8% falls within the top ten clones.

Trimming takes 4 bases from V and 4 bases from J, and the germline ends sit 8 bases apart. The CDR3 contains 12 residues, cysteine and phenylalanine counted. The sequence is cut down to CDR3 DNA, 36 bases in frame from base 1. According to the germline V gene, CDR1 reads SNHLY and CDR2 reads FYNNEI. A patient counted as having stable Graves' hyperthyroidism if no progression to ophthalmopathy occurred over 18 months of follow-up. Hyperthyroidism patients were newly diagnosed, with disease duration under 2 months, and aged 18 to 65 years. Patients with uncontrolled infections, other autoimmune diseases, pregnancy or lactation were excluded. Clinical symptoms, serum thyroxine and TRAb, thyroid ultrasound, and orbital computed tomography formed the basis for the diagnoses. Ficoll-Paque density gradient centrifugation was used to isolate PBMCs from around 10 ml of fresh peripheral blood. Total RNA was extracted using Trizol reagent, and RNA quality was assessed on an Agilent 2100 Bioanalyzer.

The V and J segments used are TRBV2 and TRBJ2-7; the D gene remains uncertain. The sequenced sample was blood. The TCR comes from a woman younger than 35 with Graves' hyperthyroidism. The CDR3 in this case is CASSAWVYEQYF. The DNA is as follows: TGTGCCAGCAGTGCATGGGTGTACGAGCAGTACTTC.